Given below is one T cell receptor (beta chain) in context. These data belong to a study of CD8+ T cells in alopecia areata. CDR1 and CDR2 from the germline V gene are SGDLS and YYNGEE. The trim removed 1 base at V and 8 bases at J, leaving 6 bases unmatched. CDR3 size: 15 residues. Isolated RNA was reverse transcribed into cDNA used as the sequencing template. Libraries were prepared by immunoSEQ multiplex PCR; TCRdb keeps only in-frame clonotypes and omits some of them. The sample lists 110,000 or so clones; more than 30% were seen once. The clonotype originates from a human donor with alopecia areata. The sample consisted of CD4+ T cells sorted from blood. This chain connects TRBV9 to TRBJ2-3; 11 nucleotides match TRBD2. CDR3 protein: CASSVLAGGGGTQYF. The CDR3 nucleotides read TGTGCCAGCAGCGTACTAGCGGGAGGCGGGGGTACGCAGTATTTT. Drawing the rest from reference TRBV9 and TRBJ2-3, the complete variable domain is DSGVTQTPKHLITATGQRVTLRCSPRSGDLSVYWYQQSLDQGLQFLIQYYNGEERAKGNILERFSAQQFPDLHSELNLSSLELGDSALYFCASSVLAGGGGTQYFGPGTRLTVL.